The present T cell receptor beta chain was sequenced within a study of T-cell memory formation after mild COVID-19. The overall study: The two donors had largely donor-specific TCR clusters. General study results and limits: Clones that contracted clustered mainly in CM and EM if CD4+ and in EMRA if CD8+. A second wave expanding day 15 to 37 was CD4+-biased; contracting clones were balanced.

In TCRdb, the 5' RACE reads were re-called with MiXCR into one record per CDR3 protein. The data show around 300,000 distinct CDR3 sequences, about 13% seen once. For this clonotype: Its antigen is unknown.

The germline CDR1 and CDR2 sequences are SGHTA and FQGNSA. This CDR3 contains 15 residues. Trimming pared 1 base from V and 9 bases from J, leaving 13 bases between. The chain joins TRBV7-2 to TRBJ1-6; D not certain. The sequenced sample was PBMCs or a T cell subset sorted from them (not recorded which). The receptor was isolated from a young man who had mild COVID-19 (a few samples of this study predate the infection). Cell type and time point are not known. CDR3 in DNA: TGTGCCAGCAGCTTAGTATCGGGGAAGGGTTCACCCCTCCACTTT. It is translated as CASSLVSGKGSPLHF.